The 29 T cell receptor beta chains reported below all come from one sample, sequenced in a study of T cell responses to AZD1222 COVID-19 vaccine. Here immunoSEQ multiplex PCR was the method, and the copy in TCRdb shows in-frame clones only, minus some. The sample includes roughly 120,000 clones, over 75% of them seen just once. The specimen comprised peripheral blood, sampled on day 0 of MenACWY control vaccination. The receptors derive from an adult in good health.

The chain uses TRBV2 and TRBJ1-1; TRBD1 agrees at 7 bases. Trimming took 5 bases from V and 8 from J; bases not matched to a gene: 2. CDR3 length: 11 residues. Germline values: CDR1 SNHLY, CDR2 FYNNEI. The CDR3 DNA is TGTGCCAGCAGTTTGGACAGGGAAGCTTTCTTT. This sequence encodes CASSLDREAFF.

The V gene is TRBV9, the J gene TRBJ1-5, with D unclear. V was shortened by 2 bases and J by 0 bases, with 9 bases between the two germline ends. The CDR3 is made up of 15 amino acids. Germline values: CDR1 SGDLS, CDR2 YYNGEE. The CDR3 protein is CASSVDGYSNQPQHF. The CDR3 DNA follows: TGTGCCAGCAGCGTGGACGGGTATAGCAATCAGCCCCAGCATTTT.

The rearrangement links TRBV7-3 to TRBJ1-6; D not certain. The CDR3 is made up of 17 amino acids. The germline gives CDR1 SGHTA, CDR2 FQGTGA. Trimming pared 0 bases from V and 0 bases from J, leaving 9 bases between. CDR3 coding DNA: TGTGCCAGCAGCTTAACTGCGAGGAGCTCCTATAATTCACCCCTCCACTTT. Amino acid sequence: CASSLTARSSYNSPLHF.

The rearrangement links TRBV7-9 to TRBJ1-4, with D possibly being TRBD1 (5 bases). V shed 5 bases and J shed 1 base, with 20 bases lying between them. The CDR3 has 18 amino acids. Germline lookup yields CDR1 SEHNR and CDR2 FQNEAQ (reference sequence). The chain's CDR3 is CASSLGQRQWRTNEKLFF. The CDR3 DNA follows: TGTGCCAGCAGCCTAGGACAAAGGCAGTGGAGAACTAATGAAAAACTGTTTTTT.

The chain uses TRBV5-1 and TRBJ2-1; 10 nucleotides align to TRBD2. From germline, CDR1 is SGHRS and CDR2 YFSETQ. The V and J ends lost 1 base and 2 bases, in that order; junction bases with no gene match: 0. The CDR3 is 15 residues long. Here the CDR3 reads CASSLTSGAYNEQFF. CDR3 sequence (DNA): TGCGCCAGCAGCTTGACTAGCGGGGCCTACAATGAGCAGTTCTTC.

V usage is TRBV4-2 and J usage is TRBJ2-2, with D possibly being TRBD1 or TRBD2 (6 bases each). Germline V gene sequence: CDR1 LGHNA, CDR2 YNFKEQ. The CDR3 is 16 residues long. V was shortened by 0 bases and J by 2 bases, with 10 bases between the two germline ends. The CDR3 DNA is TGTGCCAGCAGCCAAGAAAAGGGGGGAAACACCGGGGAGCTGTTTTTT. Residues: CASSQEKGGNTGELFF.

This rearrangement joins TRBV25-1 to TRBJ2-6; D is unresolved. The germline gives CDR1 MGHDK, CDR2 SYGVNS. The CDR3 covers 13 residues. Trimming cost V 6 bases and J 0 bases, with 3 bases left between them. This CDR3 is CASSFSGANVLTF. CDR3 in DNA: TGTGCCAGCAGCTTCTCTGGGGCCAACGTCCTGACTTTC.

The rearrangement links TRBV28 to TRBJ2-7; TRBD1 aligns across 8 bases. J lost 5 bases, V lost 4 bases, and 7 bases had no gene match. This CDR3 spans 14 amino acids. Germline values: CDR1 MDHEN, CDR2 SYDVKM. CDR3 sequence reads: CASSSAQGEDEQYF. The CDR3 DNA is TGTGCCAGCAGTTCCGCACAGGGGGAAGACGAGCAGTACTTC.

The chain is built from TRBV2 and TRBJ1-4; D unresolved. Trimming cost V 6 bases and J 1 base, with 12 bases left between them. CDR1 and CDR2 (germline): SNHLY, FYNNEI. The CDR3 extends over 15 amino acids. The CDR3 protein is CASRTQSGTNEKLFF. CDR3 in DNA: TGTGCCAGCAGAACGCAAAGCGGAACTAATGAAAAACTGTTTTTT.

This chain connects TRBV7-9 to TRBJ1-5; 9 nucleotides line up with TRBD1. The V segment lost 5 bases and the J segment 1 base; nucleotides outside the gene matches: 6. The CDR3 runs to 16 residues. Germline lookup yields CDR1 SEHNR and CDR2 FQNEAQ (reference sequence). The CDR3 DNA reads as TGTGCCAGCAGCAAACAGGGGGCTAGGAGCAATCAGCCCCAGCATTTT. Protein sequence: CASSKQGARSNQPQHF.

CDR3: CASTSKAWDQPQHF. The CDR3 region has the DNA TGTGCCAGCACTTCCAAGGCCTGGGATCAGCCCCAGCATTTT. This sequence joins TRBV28 and TRBJ1-5, with unresolved D. V lost 7 bases, J lost 5 bases, and 15 bases lay in between. The CDR3 runs 14 residues. The germline gives CDR1 MDHEN, CDR2 SYDVKM.

The genes are TRBV28 and TRBJ1-6; 7 nucleotides line up with TRBD1. The junction had 13 bases not matched to a gene; V was cut back by 4 bases and J by 19 bases. There are 13 residues in the CDR3. CDR1 and CDR2 from the germline V gene are MDHEN and SYDVKM. DNA for the CDR3: TGTGCCAGCAGTTCTGGGACAGTCCTGAATGTGCACTTT. It is translated as CASSSGTVLNVHF.

The chain has TRBV6-2 or TRBV6-3 and TRBJ2-7; 9 positions match TRBD2. Germline lookup yields CDR1 MNHEY and CDR2 SVGEGT. Unmatched junction bases numbered 3, after V lost 5 bases and J lost 7 bases. This CDR3 region has 12 residues. The CDR3 region is CASSRTSGEQYF. Here the CDR3 DNA reads TGTGCCAGCAGTCGTACTAGCGGGGAGCAGTACTTC.

This clone appeared a single time. The chain has TRBV18 and TRBJ2-7; D remains unclear. Trimming removed 0 bases from V and 4 bases from J, with 10 bases in between. CDR1 is KGHSH and CDR2 is LQKENI in the germline V gene. CDR3 size: 14 residues. The CDR3 is CASSPPFSRYEQYF. The CDR3 DNA follows: TGTGCCAGCTCACCACCGTTTTCCCGATACGAGCAGTACTTC.

The chain links TRBV19 to TRBJ1-3; 7 nucleotides match TRBD1. Germline V gene data show CDR1 as LNHDA and CDR2 as SQIVND (reference sequence). The CDR3 covers 16 residues. V lost 3 bases, J lost 0 bases, and 5 bases stayed unmatched. CDR3 residues: CASSMGQRSSGNTIYF. The CDR3 nucleotides are TGTGCCAGTAGTATGGGACAGAGGAGCTCTGGAAACACCATATATTTT.

The chain employs TRBV4-1 and TRBJ2-4; tentative D call: TRBD1 (5 bases). V lost 3 bases and J lost 0, with 12 bases in between. The CDR3 has 16 amino acids. Germline lookup yields CDR1 MGHRA and CDR2 YSYEKL. The CDR3, as DNA: TGCGCCAGCAGCCATCCCGACAGTCTAGCCAAAAACATTCAGTACTTC. Amino acid sequence: CASSHPDSLAKNIQYF.

J is TRBJ1-6 and V is TRBV30; 7 nucleotides match TRBD1. The CDR3 has 14 amino acids. V lost 3 bases to trimming and J lost 9 bases; unmatched junction nucleotides: 8. Germline V lookup: CDR1 GTSNPN, CDR2 SVGIG (reference sequence). CDR3 protein: CAWRQGFLGSPLHF. The CDR3 DNA reads TGTGCCTGGAGACAGGGGTTCTTGGGTTCACCCCTCCACTTT.

V gene TRBV30 combines with J gene TRBJ2-7, with TRBD2 matching 8 bases. V lost 7 bases and J lost 4; bases outside the gene matches: 9. In germline, CDR1 is GTSNPN, CDR2 SVGIG (reference sequence). The CDR3 is made up of 13 amino acids. The CDR3 sequence is CALNIAGLYEQYF. CDR3 sequence (DNA): TGTGCCTTAAATATAGCGGGACTATACGAGCAGTACTTC.

This chain connects TRBV5-4 to TRBJ1-2; a weak D match, TRBD1 (5 bases). Germline CDR1 is SGHNT and CDR2 is YYREEE (reference sequence). This CDR3 contains 16 residues. The V end lost 3 bases, the J end lost 4 bases, and 19 bases lay between the germline ends. CDR3 in amino acids: CASSSAEMGGIYGYTF. CDR3 nucleotides: TGTGCCAGCAGCTCCGCGGAGATGGGGGGAATCTATGGCTACACCTTC. Based on the CDR3 plus reference TRBV5-4 and TRBJ1-2, the full variable domain is ETGVTQSPTHLIKTRGQQVTLRCSSQSGHNTVSWYQQALGQGPQFIFQYYREEENGRGNFPPRFSGLQFPNYSSELNVNALELDDSALYLCASSSAEMGGIYGYTFGSGTRLTVV.

V is TRBV28 and J is TRBJ1-5; D not resolved. The CDR3 loop spans 14 amino acids. The V end lost 2 bases, the J end lost 7 bases, and 12 bases lay between the germline ends. Germline V gene sequence: CDR1 MDHEN, CDR2 SYDVKM. The DNA for the CDR3 is TGTGCCAGCAGTTTACCCCGGGTCGTGCAGCCCCAGCATTTT. This translates into CASSLPRVVQPQHF. Looking up the rest from reference TRBV28 and TRBJ1-5 gives the full variable domain: DVKVTQSSRYLVKRTGEKVFLECVQDMDHENMFWYRQDPGLGLRLIYFSYDVKMKEKGDIPEGYSVSREKKERFSLILESASTNQTSMYLCASSLPRVVQPQHFGDGTRLSIL.

This clone has a handful of counts. The CDR3 protein is CASSQGRDSWSGELFF. Written as DNA, the CDR3 is TGTGCCAGCAGCCAAGGGAGGGACTCTTGGTCCGGGGAGCTGTTTTTT. The chain uses TRBV14 and TRBJ2-2; perhaps TRBD2 as D (6 bases). The CDR3 sequence is 16 residues long. Looked up from germline, CDR1 is SGHDN and CDR2 is FVKESK. Trimming took off 1 base at V and 6 bases at J, with 15 bases between the two ends.

The chain uses TRBV4-1 and TRBJ1-2; D might be TRBD1 (6 bases). V gave up 1 base and J gave up 0 bases, with 12 bases separating them. The CDR3 length is 16 residues. Germline loops: CDR1 MGHRA, CDR2 YSYEKL. The CDR3 spells CASSQVGTTTNYGYTF. The DNA for the CDR3 is TGCGCCAGCAGCCAAGTGGGGACAACGACTAACTATGGCTACACCTTC.

The genes are TRBV11-1 and TRBJ2-7, with D unclear. This CDR3 has 13 amino acids. Germline CDR1 is SGHAT and CDR2 is FQDESV (reference sequence). V lost 1 base to trimming and J lost 3 bases, with 7 bases between them. The CDR3 sequence is CASSLGGIYEQYF. The CDR3 DNA follows: TGTGCCAGCAGCTTAGGGGGTATCTACGAGCAGTACTTC.

The CDR3: CASSYLYPTEDEAFF. In DNA, the CDR3 is TGTGCCAGCAGTTACCTTTACCCGACAGAAGATGAAGCTTTCTTT. The J gene is TRBJ1-1, the V gene TRBV6-2 or TRBV6-3, with D maybe TRBD1 (5 bases). Germline values: CDR1 MNHEY, CDR2 SVGEGT. The CDR3 runs to 15 residues. Trimming left V 2 bases short and J 7 bases short, with 17 bases between.

The sample holds a few counts of this clone. J is TRBJ2-1 and V is TRBV28; 16 nucleotides match TRBD2. The CDR3 extends over 16 amino acids. CDR1 MDHEN and CDR2 SYDVKM come from the germline V gene. The V gene end was trimmed by 6 bases and the J gene end by 9 bases; junction bases not matched to a gene: 8. CDR3 in DNA: TGTGCCAGCAGGATAACGGGACTAGCGGGAGGGGGTGAGCAGTTCTTC. The encoded protein is CASRITGLAGGGEQFF.

This chain uses TRBV3-1 (or the pseudogene TRBV3-2) with TRBJ1-1; TRBD1 matches 8 bases. J gave up 3 bases and V 5 bases, and 5 bases lay outside the gene matches. The CDR3 length is 14 residues. Germline V gives CDR1 LGHDT, CDR2 YNNKEL (reference sequence). CDR3 sequence (DNA): TGTGCCAGCAGCGTGCAGGGGGCGTACACTGAAGCTTTCTTT. Protein: CASSVQGAYTEAFF.

This rearrangement joins TRBV28 to TRBJ2-2, with unresolved D. V was shortened by 8 bases and J by 5 bases, with 18 bases between the two germline ends. This CDR3 region has 15 residues. Germline CDR1 reads MDHEN; CDR2 reads SYDVKM. In nucleotides, the CDR3 is TGTGCCAGCGCGTCCTGGGCCCTCCGGACCGGGGAGCTGTTTTTT. Protein sequence: CASASWALRTGELFF.

This chain links TRBV19 with TRBJ1-1; 11 bases align to TRBD1. This CDR3 is built from 15 residues. Germline V gives CDR1 LNHDA, CDR2 SQIVND (reference sequence). V lost 7 bases and J lost 6; bases outside the gene matches: 10. CDR3 amino acids: CASTPPDRGLAEAFF. The CDR3 DNA follows: TGTGCCAGTACCCCTCCGGACAGGGGGCTCGCTGAAGCTTTCTTT.

The rearrangement links TRBV19 to TRBJ2-7; a possible D gene is TRBD1 (5 bases). Deletions cut 9 bases from V and 2 bases from J, with 14 bases between. The V gene's germline CDR1 is LNHDA and CDR2 SQIVND (reference sequence). CDR3 length: 13 amino acids. The CDR3 DNA sequence: TGTGCCAGCCGCCCAGGGTTGGCCTACGAGCAGTACTTC. It is translated as CASRPGLAYEQYF.